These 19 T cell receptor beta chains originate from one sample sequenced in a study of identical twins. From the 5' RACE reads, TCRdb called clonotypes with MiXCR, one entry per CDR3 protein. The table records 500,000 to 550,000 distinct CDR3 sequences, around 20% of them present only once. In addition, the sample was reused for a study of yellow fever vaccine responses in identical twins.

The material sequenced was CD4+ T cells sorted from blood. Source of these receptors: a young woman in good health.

The DNA of the CDR3 is TGTGCCAGCAGTTCATCAGGGGTGTACTACGGGGATGAGCAGTTCTTC. This sequence encodes CASSSSGVYYGDEQFF. This rearrangement joins TRBV28 to TRBJ2-1; a weak D match, TRBD1 (6 bases). The CDR3 has 16 amino acids. Trimming shortened V by 4 bases and J by 8 bases, and 21 bases separated the two germline ends. Germline lookup yields CDR1 MDHEN and CDR2 SYDVKM.

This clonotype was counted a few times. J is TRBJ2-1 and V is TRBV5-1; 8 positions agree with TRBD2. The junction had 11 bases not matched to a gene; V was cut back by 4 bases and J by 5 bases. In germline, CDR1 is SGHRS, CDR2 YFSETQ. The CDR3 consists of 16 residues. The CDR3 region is CASSTLFSGIHNEQFF. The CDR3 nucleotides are TGCGCCAGCAGCACCCTGTTTAGCGGGATACACAATGAGCAGTTCTTC.

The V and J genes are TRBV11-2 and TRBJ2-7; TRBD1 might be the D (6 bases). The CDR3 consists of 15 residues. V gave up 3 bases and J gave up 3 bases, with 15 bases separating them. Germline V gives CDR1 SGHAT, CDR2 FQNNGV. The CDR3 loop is CASSFRQVFFYEQYF. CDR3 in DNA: TGTGCCAGCAGCTTTCGACAGGTGTTTTTCTACGAGCAGTACTTC.

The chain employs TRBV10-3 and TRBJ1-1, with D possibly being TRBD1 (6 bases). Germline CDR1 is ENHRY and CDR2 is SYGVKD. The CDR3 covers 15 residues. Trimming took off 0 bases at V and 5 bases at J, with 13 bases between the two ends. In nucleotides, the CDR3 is TGTGCCATCAGTGAGTCCCGGGGGCGAGGGACTGAAGCTTTCTTT. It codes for CAISESRGRGTEAFF.

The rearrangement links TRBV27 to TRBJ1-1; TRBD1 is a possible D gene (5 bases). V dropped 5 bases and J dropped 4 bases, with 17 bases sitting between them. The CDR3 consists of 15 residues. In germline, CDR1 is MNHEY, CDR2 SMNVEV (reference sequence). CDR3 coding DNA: TGTGCCAGCAGTCCCCGGGGGTGGCTAGGCACTGAAGCTTTCTTT. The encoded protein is CASSPRGWLGTEAFF.

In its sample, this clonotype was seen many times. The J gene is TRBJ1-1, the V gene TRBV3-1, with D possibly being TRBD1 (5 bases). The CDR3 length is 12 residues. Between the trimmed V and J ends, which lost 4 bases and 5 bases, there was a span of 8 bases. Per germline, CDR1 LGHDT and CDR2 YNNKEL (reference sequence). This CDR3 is CASSLGQTEAFF. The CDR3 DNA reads TGTGCCAGCAGCCTAGGACAAACTGAAGCTTTCTTT.

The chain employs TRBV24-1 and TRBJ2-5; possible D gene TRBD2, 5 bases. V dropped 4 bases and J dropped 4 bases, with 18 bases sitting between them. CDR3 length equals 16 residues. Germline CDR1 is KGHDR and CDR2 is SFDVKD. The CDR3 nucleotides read TGTGCCACCAGTGACCTGGACCCCCGACGGGGAGAGACCCAGTACTTC. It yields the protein CATSDLDPRRGETQYF.

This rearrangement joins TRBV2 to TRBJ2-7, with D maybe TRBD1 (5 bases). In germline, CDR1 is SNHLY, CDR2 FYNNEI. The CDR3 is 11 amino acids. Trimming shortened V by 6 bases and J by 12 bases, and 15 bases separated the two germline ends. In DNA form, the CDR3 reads TGTGCCAGCAGCGATTTCGCCAGGGCGTACTTC. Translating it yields CASSDFARAYF.

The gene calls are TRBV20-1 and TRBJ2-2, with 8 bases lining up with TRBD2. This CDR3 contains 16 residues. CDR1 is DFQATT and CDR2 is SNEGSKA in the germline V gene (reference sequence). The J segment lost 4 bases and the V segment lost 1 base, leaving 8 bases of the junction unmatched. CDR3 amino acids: CSARGTSGRGTGELFF. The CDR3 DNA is TGCAGTGCTAGAGGCACTAGCGGACGGGGCACCGGGGAGCTGTTTTTT.

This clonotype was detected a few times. CDR3 sequence reads: CASSLVTTGLNEKLFF. DNA of the CDR3: TGCGCCAGCAGCTTGGTGACGACGGGGCTAAATGAAAAACTGTTTTTT. The rearrangement uses TRBV5-1 and TRBJ1-4, with a tentative D call TRBD1 (5 bases). Germline V gene sequence: CDR1 SGHRS, CDR2 YFSETQ. CDR3 length equals 16 residues. Between the trimmed V and J ends, which lost 0 bases and 5 bases, there was a span of 14 bases.

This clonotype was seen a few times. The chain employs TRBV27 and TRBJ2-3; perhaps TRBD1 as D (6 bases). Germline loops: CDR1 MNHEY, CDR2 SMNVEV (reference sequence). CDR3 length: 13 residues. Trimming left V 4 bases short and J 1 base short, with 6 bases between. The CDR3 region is CASSWGRTDTQYF. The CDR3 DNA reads TGTGCCAGCAGTTGGGGGCGCACAGATACGCAGTATTTT.

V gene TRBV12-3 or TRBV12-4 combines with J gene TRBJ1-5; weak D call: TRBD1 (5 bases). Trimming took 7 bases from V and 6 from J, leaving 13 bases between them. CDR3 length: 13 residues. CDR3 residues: CASKGTAVQPQHF. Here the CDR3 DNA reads TGTGCCAGCAAGGGGACGGCGGTTCAGCCCCAGCATTTT.

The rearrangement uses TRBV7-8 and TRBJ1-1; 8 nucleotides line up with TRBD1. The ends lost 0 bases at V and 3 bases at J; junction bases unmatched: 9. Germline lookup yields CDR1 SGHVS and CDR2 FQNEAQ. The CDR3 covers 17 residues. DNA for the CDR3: TGTGCCAGCAGCTTAGCCCCGACAGGGGACAAGGACACTGAAGCTTTCTTT. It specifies CASSLAPTGDKDTEAFF.

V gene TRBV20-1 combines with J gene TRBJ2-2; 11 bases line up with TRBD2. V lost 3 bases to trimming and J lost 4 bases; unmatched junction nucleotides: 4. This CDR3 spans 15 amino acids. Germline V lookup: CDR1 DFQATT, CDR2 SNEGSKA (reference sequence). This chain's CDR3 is CSASLAGGVTGELFF. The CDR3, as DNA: TGCAGTGCTAGTCTAGCGGGGGGTGTCACCGGGGAGCTGTTTTTT.

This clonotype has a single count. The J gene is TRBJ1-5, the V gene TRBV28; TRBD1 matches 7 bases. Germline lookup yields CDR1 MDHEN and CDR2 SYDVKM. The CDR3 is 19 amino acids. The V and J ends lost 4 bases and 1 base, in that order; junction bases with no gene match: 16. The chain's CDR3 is CASSSLGTARGVSNQPQHF. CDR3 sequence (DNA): TGTGCCAGCAGTTCCTTAGGGACAGCCAGGGGGGTGAGCAATCAGCCCCAGCATTTT.

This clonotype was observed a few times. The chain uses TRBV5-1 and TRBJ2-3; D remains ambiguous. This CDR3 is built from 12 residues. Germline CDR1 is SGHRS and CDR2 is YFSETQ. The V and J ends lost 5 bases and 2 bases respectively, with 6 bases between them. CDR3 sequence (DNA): TGCGCCAGCAGATCCACCACAGATACGCAGTATTTT. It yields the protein CASRSTTDTQYF.

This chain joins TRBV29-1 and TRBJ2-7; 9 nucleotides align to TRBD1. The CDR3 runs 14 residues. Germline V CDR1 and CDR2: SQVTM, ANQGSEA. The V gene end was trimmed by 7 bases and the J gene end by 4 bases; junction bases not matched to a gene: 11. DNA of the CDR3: TGCAGCGCCGTAATAGTGACAGGGGGTTACGAGCAGTACTTC. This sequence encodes CSAVIVTGGYEQYF.

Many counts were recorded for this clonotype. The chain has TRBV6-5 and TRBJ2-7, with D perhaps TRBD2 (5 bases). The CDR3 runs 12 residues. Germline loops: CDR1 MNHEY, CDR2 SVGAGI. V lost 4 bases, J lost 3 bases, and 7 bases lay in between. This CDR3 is CASSWTGYEQYF. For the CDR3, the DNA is TGTGCCAGCAGTTGGACTGGCTACGAGCAGTACTTC.

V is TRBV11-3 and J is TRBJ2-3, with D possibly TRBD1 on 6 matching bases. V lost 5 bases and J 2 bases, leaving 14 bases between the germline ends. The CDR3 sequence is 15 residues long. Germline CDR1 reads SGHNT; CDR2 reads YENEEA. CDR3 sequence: CASSASRGTTDTQYF. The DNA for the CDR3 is TGTGCCAGCAGCGCTTCCAGGGGTACCACAGATACGCAGTATTTT. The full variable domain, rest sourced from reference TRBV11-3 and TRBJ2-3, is EAGVVQSPRYKIIEKKQPVAFWCNPISGHNTLYWYLQNLGQGPELLIRYENEEAVDDSQLPKDRFSAERLKGVDSTLKIQPAELGDSAVYLCASSASRGTTDTQYFGPGTRLTVL.